This is a list of T cell receptor beta chains from one sample in a study of cytomegalovirus exposure and HLA in healthy donors. Sequencing used immunoSEQ multiplex PCR; TCRdb keeps in-frame clones, though not all of them. This repertoire shows about 200,000 clones, around 73% found once; its top ten account for about 3.8%. Sequenced sample: PBMCs. These receptor sequences come from a male donor in good health and CMV-seronegative. The CDR3 runs from the conserved cysteine through the conserved F or W. A D gene is named only where the DNA matches it firmly. Clone sizes are given selectively: once, few, many, or a class where the clone is expanded.

clone size,J gene,D gene,V gene,CDR3 DNA,CDR3 protein
once,TRBJ2-3,TRBD2,TRBV5-8,TGTGCCAGCAGCCGACCGGGGGGAGGTCCCACAGATACGCAGTATTTT,CASSRPGGGPTDTQYF
once,TRBJ2-7,TRBD1,TRBV30,TGTGCCTGGGGACAGGGAGGATACTCCGAGCAGTACTTC,CAWGQGGYSEQYF
.,TRBJ1-2,.,TRBV19,TGTGCCAGTAGAGGGGCTGTCTATGGCTACACCTTC,CASRGAVYGYTF
few,TRBJ2-7,.,TRBV28,TGTGCCAGCAGTCCAACACCGCACGAGCAGTACTTC,CASSPTPHEQYF
few,TRBJ1-1,TRBD1,TRBV10-1,TGCGCCAGAGGGGGCGCGGGCACTGAAGCTTTCTTT,CARGGAGTEAFF
.,TRBJ2-7,TRBD1,TRBV27,TGTGCCAGCAGTGCCCTTGGGACAGGGGACGAGCAGTACTTC,CASSALGTGDEQYF
.,TRBJ1-2,TRBD1,TRBV5-1,TGCGCCAGCAGCTTCTGGACAGGGGGCACTCTTGACTATGGCTACACCTTC,CASSFWTGGTLDYGYTF
.,TRBJ1-2,TRBD1,TRBV18,TGTGCCAGCTCGCGGGACAGCCCTTCCTGGGTTTCTAACTATGGCTACACCTTC,CASSRDSPSWVSNYGYTF
.,TRBJ2-2,TRBD1,TRBV2,TGTGCCAGCAGCTACGGAATGGGACAGGGCCACGGGGAGCTGTTTTTT,CASSYGMGQGHGELFF
few,TRBJ1-4,TRBD1,TRBV19,TGTGCCAGTAGTATGGACAGGAGTGAAAAACTGTTTTTT,CASSMDRSEKLFF
.,TRBJ1-2,.,TRBV2,TGTGCCAGCGCAGACCCGGGGAGAGGCTATGGCTACACCTTC,CASADPGRGYGYTF
once,TRBJ2-5,.,TRBV27,TGTGCCAGCAGTTCACCCCTCCCCCTAGCGATCAAGACCCAGTACTTC,CASSSPLPLAIKTQYF
.,TRBJ2-7,TRBD2,TRBV14,TGTGCCAGCAGCGACCCCCCTAGCGGGAGATACGAGCAGTACTTC,CASSDPPSGRYEQYF
once,TRBJ2-1,.,TRBV15,TGTGCCACCAGCAGACTAGGAGCAAGCAATGAGCAGTTCTTC,CATSRLGASNEQFF
.,TRBJ1-5,TRBD1,TRBV18,TGTGCCAGCTCACAGGACAGGGGAGCCCAGCCCCAGCATTTT,CASSQDRGAQPQHF
.,TRBJ2-7,TRBD2,TRBV2,TGTGCCAGCAGGGACAGGACTAGCGAAAACGAGCAGTACTTC,CASRDRTSENEQYF
.,TRBJ2-2,.,TRBV27,TGTGCCAGCAGTTCGAAGGGGACGAACACCGGGGAGCTGTTTTTT,CASSSKGTNTGELFF
.,TRBJ2-5,.,TRBV29-1,TGCAGCGTTGAGAGTTTCTCAGGGGAGACCCAGTACTTC,CSVESFSGETQYF
.,TRBJ2-1,.,TRBV9,TGTGCCAGCAGCGTAGGCGGGTTGATGGGGAATGAGCAGTTCTTC,CASSVGGLMGNEQFF
.,TRBJ1-4,TRBD1,TRBV6-1,TGTGCCAGCAGTGGGGGCTTCATGCAGGGGGGTGCAACTAATGAAAAACTGTTTTTT,CASSGGFMQGGATNEKLFF
.,TRBJ1-5,.,TRBV14,TGTGCCGGCAGCCAAGCCAGAAATCAGCCCCAGCATTTT,CAGSQARNQPQHF
.,TRBJ2-7,TRBD2,TRBV13,TGTGCCAGCAGCCCCCGACTAGCGGGCTACGAGCAGTACTTC,CASSPRLAGYEQYF
.,TRBJ2-1,TRBD2,TRBV27,TGTGCCAGCAGTTTATCAGCGGGAGGGATGGGTGAGCAGTTCTTC,CASSLSAGGMGEQFF
.,TRBJ2-4,.,TRBV9,TGTGCCAGCAGCGTAGCTGGACACAAAAACATTCAGTACTTC,CASSVAGHKNIQYF
.,TRBJ2-7,TRBD1,TRBV6-5,TGTGCCAGCAGTTACGGACCGGGACAGGAGACCTACGAGCAGTACTTC,CASSYGPGQETYEQYF
few,TRBJ2-7,.,TRBV5-6,TGTGCCAGCAGGTCGGCAGGGGCGCCCTACGAGCAGTACTTC,CASRSAGAPYEQYF
.,TRBJ1-1,TRBD1,TRBV5-1,TGCGCCAGCAGTAGGACAGGGGCGTCACTCAACACTGAAGCTTTCTTT,CASSRTGASLNTEAFF
.,TRBJ2-1,TRBD1,TRBV18,TGTGCCAGCTCACCAGGGGGACCGGACAGGGTCGGGTCCAATGAGCAGTTCTTC,CASSPGGPDRVGSNEQFF
.,TRBJ2-3,TRBD2,TRBV5-1,TGCGCCAGCAGCCCCACCGGGGGGGCAGGGGATACGCAGTATTTT,CASSPTGGAGDTQYF
.,TRBJ2-3,.,TRBV7-2,TGTGCCAGCAGCTCGGAGGGGGCCGCAGATACGCAGTATTTT,CASSSEGAADTQYF
.,TRBJ2-2,.,TRBV28,TGTGCCAGCAGTTTAGGGCGCACCGGGGAGCTGTTTTTT,CASSLGRTGELFF
.,TRBJ2-1,.,TRBV6-1,TGTGCCAGCAGTGAATTTAGGGGAAGTGCGTTTCCGAGCTCCTACAATGAGCAGTTCTTC,CASSEFRGSAFPSSYNEQFF
.,TRBJ2-3,.,TRBV18,TGTGCCAGCTCACCGGGTGAGGGGCAGTATTTT,CASSPGEGQYF
.,TRBJ2-3,.,TRBV7-9,TGTGCCAGCAGCGATATGACAGGCCCCACAGATACGCAGTATTTT,CASSDMTGPTDTQYF
.,TRBJ2-6,TRBD2,TRBV27,TGTGCCAGCAGTTCTAGCGGGAGGCACTCTGGGGCCAACGTCCTGACTTTC,CASSSSGRHSGANVLTF
.,TRBJ2-7,.,TRBV7-3,TGTGCCAGCAGCTTAAACCCAGCGACCGAGCAGTACTTC,CASSLNPATEQYF
.,TRBJ1-2,TRBD1,TRBV6-5,TGTGCCAGCAGTTCCCCTACAGGGGGCTGGGGCGGCTACACCTTC,CASSSPTGGWGGYTF